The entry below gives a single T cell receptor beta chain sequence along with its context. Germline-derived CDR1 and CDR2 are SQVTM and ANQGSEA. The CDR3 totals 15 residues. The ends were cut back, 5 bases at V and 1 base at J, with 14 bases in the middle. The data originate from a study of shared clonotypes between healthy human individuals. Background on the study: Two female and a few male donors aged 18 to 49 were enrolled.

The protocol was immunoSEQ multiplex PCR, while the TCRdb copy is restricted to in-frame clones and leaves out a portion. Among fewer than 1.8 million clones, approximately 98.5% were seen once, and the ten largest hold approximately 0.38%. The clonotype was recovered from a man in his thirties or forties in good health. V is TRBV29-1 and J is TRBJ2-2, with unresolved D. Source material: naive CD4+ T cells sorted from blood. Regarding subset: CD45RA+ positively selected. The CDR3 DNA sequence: TGCAGCGTTCGAACTAAGGGTCTGAACACCGGGGAGCTGTTTTTT. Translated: CSVRTKGLNTGELFF.